The clone carrying this T cell receptor (beta chain) occurred a few times. Its antigen is not known. These data originate in a study of cytomegalovirus exposure and HLA in healthy donors. Vbeta (60) and Jbeta (13) primers were used in the PCR. Sequencing used immunoSEQ multiplex PCR; TCRdb keeps in-frame clones, though not all of them. Counted here are roughly 150,000 clones, roughly 84% occurring once; the ten biggest clones make up over 2.5%. Study results and limitations: The classifier was said to identify cytomegalovirus status with high specificity and sensitivity.

The sample was PBMCs. This sequence was found in a man aged 30 to 39 in good health and CMV-seropositive.

This CDR3 reads CASSNGGTEAFF. In DNA form, the CDR3 reads TGTGCCAGCAGCAATGGAGGCACTGAAGCTTTCTTT. The V and J genes are TRBV21-1 and TRBJ1-1. TRBV21-1 is annotated as a pseudogene. The CDR3 is made up of 12 amino acids.